This note documents a single T cell receptor (beta chain) sequence. Its target is not known. Trimming removed 10 bases from V and 0 bases from J, with 13 bases in between. This CDR3 is 14 amino acids long. Germline V gene data show CDR1 as MNHNS and CDR2 as SASEGT. Primers included in the PCR were 60 Vbeta and 13 Jbeta primers. This table comes from immunoSEQ multiplex PCR, and its TCRdb copy is limited to in-frame clones, with some not included. The data contain more than 95,000 clones, 78% of them singletons. The data stem from a study of cytomegalovirus exposure and HLA in healthy donors. Study summary: For the approximately 400 genotyped donors, approximately 82% fell within the Caucasian-associated ancestry cluster. The study, taken as a whole, reports: Most TCR beta V segments were productive about 90% or about 30% of the time in an earlier analysis.

This clonotype was sampled from a young man in good health and CMV-seronegative. Sequencing was carried out using PBMCs. V gene TRBV6-1 combines with J gene TRBJ1-3, with D maybe TRBD1 (5 bases). The CDR3: CATSDSISGNTIYF. The DNA of the CDR3 is TGTGCCACCAGCGACAGCATCTCTGGAAACACCATATATTTT.